This T cell receptor beta chain was sequenced in a study of T cells in Graves' hyperthyroidism and ophthalmopathy. At the level of the study: Upon initial diagnosis and before any treatment, peripheral blood was collected.

Absent ophthalmopathy progression within 18 months defined stable Graves' hyperthyroidism. PBMCs were obtained from over 8.5 ml fresh peripheral blood. CDR3 length: 15 residues. Per germline, CDR1 SEHNR and CDR2 FQNEAQ (reference sequence). The V gene lost 1 base and the J gene lost 8 bases, with 14 bases spanning the gap. The investigators amplified TCR beta CDR3 regions from RNA transcripts. During a first-round RT-PCR of the TCR CDR3, the HTBI primer set was used. TCRdb redid the calling of the multiplex PCR reads with MiXCR, one entry per CDR3 protein. The sample has approximately 410,000 distinct CDR3 sequences, roughly 15% seen once; the top ten hold 5.3%.

V gene TRBV7-9 combines with J gene TRBJ1-4; D is undetermined. The sequenced sample consisted of blood. The receptor's source is a woman under 30 with Graves' hyperthyroidism. CDR3 sequence reads: CASSLGRVADEKLFF. The CDR3 DNA reads as TGTGCCAGCAGCTTAGGGAGGGTGGCAGACGAAAAACTGTTTTTT.